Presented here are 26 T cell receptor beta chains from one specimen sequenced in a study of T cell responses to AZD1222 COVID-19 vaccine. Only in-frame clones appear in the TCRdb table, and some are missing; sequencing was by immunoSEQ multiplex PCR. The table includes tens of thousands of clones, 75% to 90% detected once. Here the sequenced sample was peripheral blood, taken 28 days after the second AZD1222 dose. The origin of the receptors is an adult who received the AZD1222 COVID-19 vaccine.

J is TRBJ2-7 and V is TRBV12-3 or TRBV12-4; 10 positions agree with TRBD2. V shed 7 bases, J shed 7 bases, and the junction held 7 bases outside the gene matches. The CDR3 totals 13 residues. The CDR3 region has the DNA TGTGCCAGCACCCTACTAGCGGGGCGGGAGCAGTACTTC. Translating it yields CASTLLAGREQYF.

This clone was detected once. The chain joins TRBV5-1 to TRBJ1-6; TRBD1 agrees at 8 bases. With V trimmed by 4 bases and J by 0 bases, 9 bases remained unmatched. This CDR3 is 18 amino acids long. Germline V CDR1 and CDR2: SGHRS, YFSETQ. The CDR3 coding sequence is TGCGCCAGCAGCCCGGGGACAGGTCCCAGCTCCTATAATTCACCCCTCCACTTT. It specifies CASSPGTGPSSYNSPLHF.

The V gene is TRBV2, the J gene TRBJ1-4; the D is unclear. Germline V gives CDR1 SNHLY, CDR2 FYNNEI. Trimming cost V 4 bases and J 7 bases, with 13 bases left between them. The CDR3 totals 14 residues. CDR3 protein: CASSGLYSGEKLFF. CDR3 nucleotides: TGTGCCAGCAGTGGTTTATACTCAGGTGAAAAACTGTTTTTT.

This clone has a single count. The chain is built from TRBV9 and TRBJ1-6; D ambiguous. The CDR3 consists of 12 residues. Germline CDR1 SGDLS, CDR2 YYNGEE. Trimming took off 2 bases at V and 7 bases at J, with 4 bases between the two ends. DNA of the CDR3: TGTGCCAGCAGCGTGAGGAATTCACCCCTCCACTTT. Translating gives CASSVRNSPLHF.

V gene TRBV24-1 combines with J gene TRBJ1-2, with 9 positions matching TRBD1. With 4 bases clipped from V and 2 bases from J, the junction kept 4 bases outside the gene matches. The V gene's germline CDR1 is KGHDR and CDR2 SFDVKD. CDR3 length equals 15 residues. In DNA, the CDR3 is TGTGCCACCAGTGAACCCGGGACAGGGAACTATGGCTACACCTTC. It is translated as CATSEPGTGNYGYTF.

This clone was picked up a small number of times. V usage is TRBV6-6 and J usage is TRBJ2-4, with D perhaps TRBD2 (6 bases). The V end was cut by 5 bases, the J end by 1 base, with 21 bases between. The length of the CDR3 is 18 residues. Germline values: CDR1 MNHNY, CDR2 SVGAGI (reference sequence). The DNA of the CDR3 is TGTGCCAGCAGTCACGGGACTGGAAACGTTCTGGCCAAAAACATTCAGTACTTC. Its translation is CASSHGTGNVLAKNIQYF.

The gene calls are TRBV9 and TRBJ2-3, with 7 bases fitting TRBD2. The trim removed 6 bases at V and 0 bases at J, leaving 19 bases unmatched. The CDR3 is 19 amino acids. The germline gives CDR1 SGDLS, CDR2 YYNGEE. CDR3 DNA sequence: TGTGCCAGCAAAAGGGGAGGGAGAGGAGGGCCGTTAAGCACAGATACGCAGTATTTT. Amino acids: CASKRGGRGGPLSTDTQYF.

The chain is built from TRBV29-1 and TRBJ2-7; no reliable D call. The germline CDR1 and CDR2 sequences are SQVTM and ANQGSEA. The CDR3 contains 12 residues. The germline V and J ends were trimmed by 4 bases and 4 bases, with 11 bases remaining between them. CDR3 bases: TGCAGCGTTGCTAGGTCAATATACGAGCAGTACGTC. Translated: CSVARSIYEQYV.

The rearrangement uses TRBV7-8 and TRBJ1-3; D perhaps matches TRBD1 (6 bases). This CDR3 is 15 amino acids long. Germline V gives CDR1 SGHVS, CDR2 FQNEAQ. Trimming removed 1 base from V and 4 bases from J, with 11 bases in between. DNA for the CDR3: TGTGCCAGCAGCTTAGGACGGGGGCGAGGAAACACCATATATTTT. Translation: CASSLGRGRGNTIYF.

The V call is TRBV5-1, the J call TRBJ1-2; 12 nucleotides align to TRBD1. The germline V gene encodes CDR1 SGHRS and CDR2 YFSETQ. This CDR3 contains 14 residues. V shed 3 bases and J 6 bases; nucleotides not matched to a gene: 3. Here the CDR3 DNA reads TGCGCCAGCAGCTCGGGACAGGGGGCGGATGGCTACACCTTC. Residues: CASSSGQGADGYTF. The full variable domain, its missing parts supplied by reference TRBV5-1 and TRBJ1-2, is KAGVTQTPRYLIKTRGQQVTLSCSPISGHRSVSWYQQTPGQGLQFLFEYFSETQRNKGNFPGRFSGRQFSNSRSEMNVSTLELGDSALYLCASSSGQGADGYTFGSGTRLTVV.

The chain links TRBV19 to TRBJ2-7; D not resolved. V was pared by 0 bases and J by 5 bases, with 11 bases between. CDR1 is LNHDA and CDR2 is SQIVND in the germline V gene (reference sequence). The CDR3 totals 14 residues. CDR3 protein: CASSIDAEWNEQYF. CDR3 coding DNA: TGTGCCAGTAGTATAGATGCGGAGTGGAACGAGCAGTACTTC.

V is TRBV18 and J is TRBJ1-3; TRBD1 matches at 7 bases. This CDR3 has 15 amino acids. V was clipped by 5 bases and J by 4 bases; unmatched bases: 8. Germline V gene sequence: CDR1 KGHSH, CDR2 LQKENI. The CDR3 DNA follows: TGTGCCAGCTCAGCATTACAGGGGTCCGGAAACACCATATATTTT. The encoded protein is CASSALQGSGNTIYF.

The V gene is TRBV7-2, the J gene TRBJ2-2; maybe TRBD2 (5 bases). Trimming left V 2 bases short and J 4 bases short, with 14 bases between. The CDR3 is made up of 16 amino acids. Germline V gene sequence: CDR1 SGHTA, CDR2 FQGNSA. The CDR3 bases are TGTGCCAGCAGCTTACCTGCCGGGGTATCCACCGGGGAGCTGTTTTTT. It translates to CASSLPAGVSTGELFF.

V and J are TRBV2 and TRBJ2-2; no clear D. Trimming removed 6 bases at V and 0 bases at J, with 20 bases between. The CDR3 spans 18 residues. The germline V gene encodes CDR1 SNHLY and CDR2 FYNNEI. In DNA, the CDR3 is TGTGCCAGCAGAGCTTCTTTCTGGACGGCCCCGAACACCGGGGAGCTGTTTTTT. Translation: CASRASFWTAPNTGELFF.

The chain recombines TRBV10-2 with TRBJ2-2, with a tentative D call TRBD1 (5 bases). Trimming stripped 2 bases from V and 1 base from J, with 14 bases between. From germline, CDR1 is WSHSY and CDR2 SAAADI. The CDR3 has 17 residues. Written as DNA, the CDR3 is TGCGCCAGCAGTGAGCCGACAGTGACGATGAACACCGGGGAGCTGTTTTTT. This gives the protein CASSEPTVTMNTGELFF.

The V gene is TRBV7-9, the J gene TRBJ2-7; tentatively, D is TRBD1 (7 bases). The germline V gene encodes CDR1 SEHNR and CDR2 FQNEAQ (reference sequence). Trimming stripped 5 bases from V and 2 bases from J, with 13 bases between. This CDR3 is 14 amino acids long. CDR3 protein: CASSPRGDPYEQYF. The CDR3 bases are TGTGCCAGCAGCCCCAGGGGGGACCCCTACGAGCAGTACTTC.

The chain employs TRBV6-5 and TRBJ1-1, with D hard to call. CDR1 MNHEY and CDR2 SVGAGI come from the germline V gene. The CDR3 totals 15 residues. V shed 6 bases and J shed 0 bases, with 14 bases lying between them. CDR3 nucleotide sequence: TGTGCCAGCAGAAGACGGCTTGTTATGAACACTGAAGCTTTCTTT. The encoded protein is CASRRRLVMNTEAFF.

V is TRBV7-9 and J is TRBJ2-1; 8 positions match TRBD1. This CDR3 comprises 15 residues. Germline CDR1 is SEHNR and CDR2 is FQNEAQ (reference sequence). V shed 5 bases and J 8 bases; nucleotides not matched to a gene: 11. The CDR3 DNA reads TGTGCCAGCAGCCACCTGGACAGGGAAGGGCATGAGCAGTTCTTC. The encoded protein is CASSHLDREGHEQFF.

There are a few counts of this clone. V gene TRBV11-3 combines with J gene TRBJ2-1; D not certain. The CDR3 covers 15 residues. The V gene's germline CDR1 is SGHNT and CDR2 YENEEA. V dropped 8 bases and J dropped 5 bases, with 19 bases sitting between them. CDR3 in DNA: TGTGCCAGCGGGGTAACTTCCATGACCAACAATGAGCAGTTCTTC. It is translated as CASGVTSMTNNEQFF. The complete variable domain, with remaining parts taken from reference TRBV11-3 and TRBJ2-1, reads EAGVVQSPRYKIIEKKQPVAFWCNPISGHNTLYWYLQNLGQGPELLIRYENEEAVDDSQLPKDRFSAERLKGVDSTLKIQPAELGDSAVYLCASGVTSMTNNEQFFGPGTRLTVL.

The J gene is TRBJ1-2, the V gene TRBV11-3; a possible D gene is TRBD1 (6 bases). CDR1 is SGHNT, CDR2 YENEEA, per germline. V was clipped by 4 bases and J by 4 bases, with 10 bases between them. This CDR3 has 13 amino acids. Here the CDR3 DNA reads TGTGCCAGCAGCTCGGGACACCGCTATGGCTACACCTTC. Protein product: CASSSGHRYGYTF.

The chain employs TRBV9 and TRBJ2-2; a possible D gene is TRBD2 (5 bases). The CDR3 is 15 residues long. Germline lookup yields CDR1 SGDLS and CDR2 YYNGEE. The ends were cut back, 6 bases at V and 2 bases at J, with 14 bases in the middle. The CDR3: CASTQGLINTGELFF. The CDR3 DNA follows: TGTGCCAGCACCCAAGGACTTATTAACACCGGGGAGCTGTTTTTT.

The CDR3 reads CASSFGDKAFF. For the CDR3, the DNA is TGTGCCAGCAGTTTTGGGGACAAAGCTTTCTTT. The chain couples TRBV12-3 or TRBV12-4 to TRBJ1-1; perhaps TRBD1 as D (6 bases). CDR3 length: 11 residues. V was pared by 3 bases and J by 9 bases, with 8 bases between.

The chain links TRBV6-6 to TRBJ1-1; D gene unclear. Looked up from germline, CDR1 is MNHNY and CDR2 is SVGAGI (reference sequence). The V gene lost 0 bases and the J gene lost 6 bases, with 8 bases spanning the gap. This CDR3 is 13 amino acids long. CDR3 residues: CASSYSRISEAFF. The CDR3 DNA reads TGTGCCAGCAGTTACTCGCGAATTTCTGAAGCTTTCTTT.

In DNA, the CDR3 is TGTGCCAGCAGCCGAGGACTAGCGGGGATCCAAGAGACCCAGTACTTC. It specifies CASSRGLAGIQETQYF. The chain couples TRBV5-4 to TRBJ2-5, with 12 bases that match TRBD2. Germline CDR1 SGHNT, CDR2 YYREEE (reference sequence). V trimming: 4 bases; J trimming: 1 base; junction bases outside the gene matches: 5. CDR3 length: 16 residues.

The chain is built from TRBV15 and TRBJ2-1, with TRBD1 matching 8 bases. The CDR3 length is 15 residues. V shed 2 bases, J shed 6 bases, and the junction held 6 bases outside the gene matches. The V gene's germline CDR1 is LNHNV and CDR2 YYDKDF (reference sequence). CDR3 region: CATSRTGTGINEQFF. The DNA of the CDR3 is TGTGCCACCAGCAGAACCGGGACAGGTATCAATGAGCAGTTCTTC.

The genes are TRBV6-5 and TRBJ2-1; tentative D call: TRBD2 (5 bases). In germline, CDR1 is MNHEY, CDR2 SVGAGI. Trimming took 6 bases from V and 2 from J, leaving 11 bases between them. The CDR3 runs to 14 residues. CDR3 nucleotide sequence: TGTGCCAGCAGACACTCCGGGACCTACAATGAGCAGTTCTTC. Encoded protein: CASRHSGTYNEQFF.